This T cell receptor beta chain is drawn from a study of vaccination and CD4 T cells after COVID-19. The germline gives CDR1 LGHNA, CDR2 YSLEER. The CDR3 is made up of 15 amino acids. The V end was cut by 3 bases, the J end by 4 bases, with 14 bases between. Treatment described: approximately 9-day PBMC culture with coronavirus spike peptide pools or control peptides (ViraFEST assay). Sequenced with the Oncomine TCR Beta short-read assay was DNA taken from cultured CD4+ T cells. TCRdb recomputed calls from the PCR reads with MiXCR, one row per CDR3 protein. The data contain 27,000 or so distinct CDR3 sequences, around 48% of them singletons. To note about this clonotype: The antigen remains undetermined.

The source material was CD4+ T cells from blood, cultured in vitro. This TCR derives from a human donor who had recovered from COVID-19. This chain links TRBV4-3 with TRBJ2-3, with D possibly being TRBD1 or TRBD2 (5 bases each). CDR3: CASSQYRDLSDTQYF. The CDR3 coding sequence is TGCGCCAGCAGCCAGTACCGGGACCTCTCAGATACGCAGTATTTT.